This paragraph reports one T cell receptor (beta chain). The antigen is not known. Germline is not matched at one junction end, which may reflect a read error. Built from TCR beta cDNA, the libraries had unique molecular identifiers in them. The T cell input of roughly 0.95 to 10 million gave roughly 500,000 cDNA molecules. TCRdb analysed the PCR reads with MiXCR anew, one entry per CDR3 protein. The data hold roughly 800,000 distinct CDR3 sequences, with more than 45% observed a single time. This sample stems from a study of post-analysis software for immune sequencing data. Study details: Relapsing-remitting, secondary progressive and progressive-relapsing multiple sclerosis were all included among the disease courses.

The CDR3 consists of 15 residues. Germline V gene data show CDR1 as SGHTA and CDR2 as FQGTGA. Study results and limitations: Four or five TRBV segments, TRBV5-6, TRBV5-1 and TRBV20-1 among them, were found more frequent in patients than controls. Comparison with controls showed significantly lower normalized Chao1 diversity in multiple sclerosis patients. Same-batch preparations were strongly co-clustered by F measure.

The chain recombines TRBV7-3 with TRBJ2-7; perhaps TRBD2 as D (6 bases). Near its end, the DNA agrees better with TRBJ2-5, so the J call may be wrong. The sequence was obtained from a girl aged 10-17 years with multiple sclerosis. Material for sequencing was blood. In nucleotides, the CDR3 is TGTGCCAGCGGCTTAGGCGGGGCCCTCCAAGAGACCCAGTACTTC. This encodes CASGLGGALQETQYF.